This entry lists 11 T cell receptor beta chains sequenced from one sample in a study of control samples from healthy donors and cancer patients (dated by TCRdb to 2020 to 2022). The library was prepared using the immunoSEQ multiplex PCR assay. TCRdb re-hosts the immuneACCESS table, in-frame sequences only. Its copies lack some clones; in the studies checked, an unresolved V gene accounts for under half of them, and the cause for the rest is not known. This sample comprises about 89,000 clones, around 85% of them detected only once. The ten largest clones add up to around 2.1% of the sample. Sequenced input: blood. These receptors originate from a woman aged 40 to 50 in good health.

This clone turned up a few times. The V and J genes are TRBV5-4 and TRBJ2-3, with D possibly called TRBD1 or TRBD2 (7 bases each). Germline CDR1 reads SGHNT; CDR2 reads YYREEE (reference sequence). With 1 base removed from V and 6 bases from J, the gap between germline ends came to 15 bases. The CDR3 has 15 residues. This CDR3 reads CASSLQTGREDTQYF. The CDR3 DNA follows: TGTGCCAGCAGCTTGCAGACAGGGAGGGAGGATACGCAGTATTTT.

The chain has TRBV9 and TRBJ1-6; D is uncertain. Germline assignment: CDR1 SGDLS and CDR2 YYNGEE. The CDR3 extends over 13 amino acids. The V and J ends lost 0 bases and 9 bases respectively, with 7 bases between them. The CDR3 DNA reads TGTGCCAGCAGCGTAGGAGGCAGTTCACCCCTCCACTTT. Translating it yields CASSVGGSSPLHF.

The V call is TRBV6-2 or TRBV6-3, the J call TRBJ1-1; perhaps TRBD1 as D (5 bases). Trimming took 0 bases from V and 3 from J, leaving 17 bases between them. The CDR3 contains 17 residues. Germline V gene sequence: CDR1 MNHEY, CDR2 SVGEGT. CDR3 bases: TGTGCCAGCAGTTACTCATGGGGGACCGGATTGGACACTGAAGCTTTCTTT. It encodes CASSYSWGTGLDTEAFF.

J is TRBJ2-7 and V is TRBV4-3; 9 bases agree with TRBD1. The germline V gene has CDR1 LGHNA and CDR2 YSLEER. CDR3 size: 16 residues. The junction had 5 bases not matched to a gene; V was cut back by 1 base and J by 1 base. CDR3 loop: CASSQGLTGGSYEQYF. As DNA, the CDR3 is TGCGCCAGCAGCCAAGGCCTGACAGGGGGTTCCTACGAGCAGTACTTC.

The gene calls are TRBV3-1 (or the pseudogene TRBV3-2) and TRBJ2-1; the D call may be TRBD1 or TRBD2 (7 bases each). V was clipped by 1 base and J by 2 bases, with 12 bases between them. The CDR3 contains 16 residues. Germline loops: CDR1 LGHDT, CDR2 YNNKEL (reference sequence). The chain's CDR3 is CASSQVGGGPYNEQFF. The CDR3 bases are TGTGCCAGCAGCCAAGTGGGAGGGGGCCCCTACAATGAGCAGTTCTTC.

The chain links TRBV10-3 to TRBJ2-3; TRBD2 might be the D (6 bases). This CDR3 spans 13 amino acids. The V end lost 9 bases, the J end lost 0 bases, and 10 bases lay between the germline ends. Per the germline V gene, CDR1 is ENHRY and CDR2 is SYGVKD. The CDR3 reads CAMNAGSTDTQYF. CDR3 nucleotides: TGTGCCATGAACGCGGGGAGCACAGATACGCAGTATTTT.

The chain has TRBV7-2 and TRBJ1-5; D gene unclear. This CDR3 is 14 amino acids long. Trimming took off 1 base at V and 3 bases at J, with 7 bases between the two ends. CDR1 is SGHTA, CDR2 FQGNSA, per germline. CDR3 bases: TGTGCCAGCAGCTTAGGGACGGTCAATCAGCCCCAGCATTTT. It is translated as CASSLGTVNQPQHF.

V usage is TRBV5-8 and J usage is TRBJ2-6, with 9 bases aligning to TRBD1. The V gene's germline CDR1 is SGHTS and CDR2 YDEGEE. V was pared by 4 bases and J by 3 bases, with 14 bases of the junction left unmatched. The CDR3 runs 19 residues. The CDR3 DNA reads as TGTGCCAGCAGCCTGGGCTGGGGACAGGGTTTCGGTGGGGCCAACGTCCTGACTTTC. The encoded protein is CASSLGWGQGFGGANVLTF.

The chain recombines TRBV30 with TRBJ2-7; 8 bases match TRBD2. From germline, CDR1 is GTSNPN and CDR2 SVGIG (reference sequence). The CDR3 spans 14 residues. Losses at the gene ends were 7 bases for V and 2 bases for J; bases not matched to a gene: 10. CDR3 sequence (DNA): TGTGCCTCCTCGGGGGGGGCTGGGCCCTACGAGCAGTACTTC. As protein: CASSGGAGPYEQYF.

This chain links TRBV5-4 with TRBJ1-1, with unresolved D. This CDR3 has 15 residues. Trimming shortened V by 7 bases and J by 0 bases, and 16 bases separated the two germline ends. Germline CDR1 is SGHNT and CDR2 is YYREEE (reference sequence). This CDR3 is CASGSATLLNTEAFF. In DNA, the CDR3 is TGTGCCAGCGGATCAGCGACGCTATTGAACACTGAAGCTTTCTTT.

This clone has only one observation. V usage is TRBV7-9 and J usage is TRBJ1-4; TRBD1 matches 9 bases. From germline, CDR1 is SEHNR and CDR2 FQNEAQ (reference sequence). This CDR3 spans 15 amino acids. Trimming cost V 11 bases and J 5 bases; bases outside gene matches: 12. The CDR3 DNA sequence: TGTGCCTGGACCGGCTGGACAGGGGAAAATGAAAAACTGTTTTTT. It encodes CAWTGWTGENEKLFF.